This is a list of T cell receptor beta chains from one sample in a study of cytomegalovirus exposure and HLA in healthy donors. Clones were read by immunoSEQ multiplex PCR, and TCRdb kept only the in-frame ones, dropping some. The sample carries about 120,000 clones, about 79% recorded once. Sequencing was done on a sample of PBMCs. The source of these receptors is a woman between 18 and 29 years old in good health and CMV-seronegative. The CDR3 runs from the conserved cysteine through the conserved F or W.

12,TRBJ1-1,TRBV5-4,CASSLRGTEAFF
12,TRBJ1-6,TRBV28,CASSGDGSPLHF
14,TRBJ1-2,TRBV28,CASTQHPRSQGDTF
19,TRBJ2-7,TRBV28,CASSFGFAGLAGVLYEQYF
19,TRBJ2-7,TRBV10-3,CATIGQPSRSGVPVYEQYF
17,TRBJ1-5,TRBV28,CASSTEGRGMSNQPQHF
11,TRBJ1-2,TRBV5-1,CASGQGHGYTF
16,TRBJ2-7,TRBV27,CASSLSGLAGGNEQYF
12,TRBJ1-4,TRBV2,CASRFIDEKLFF
17,TRBJ1-2,TRBV7-2,CASSSQPSPLANYGYTF
15,TRBJ1-1,TRBV6-5,CASSYRTGMNTEAFF
14,TRBJ1-1,TRBV6-1,CASSPRGLNTEAFF
16,TRBJ2-1,TRBV7-8,CASSLVDGGSYNEQFF
14,TRBJ2-1,TRBV18,CASSLVQGANEQFF
15,TRBJ2-7,TRBV6-1,CASKGLAGATYEQYF
14,TRBJ1-1,TRBV15,CATSPLAFNTEAFF
14,TRBJ1-5,TRBV6-6,CASSPGGSNQPQHF
11,TRBJ1-1,TRBV4-1,CASSRADEAFF
16,TRBJ2-7,TRBV25-1,CASSEDARLAGGPEYF
13,TRBJ1-2,TRBV6-4,CASSDSTGGGYTF
14,TRBJ1-4,TRBV7-8,CASSSTVTNEKLFF
15,TRBJ2-3,TRBV6-1,CAAGGEAGSADTQYF
16,TRBJ2-7,TRBV7-9,CASSLAGTSGNYEQYF
14,TRBJ1-2,TRBV29-1,CSVEDLQGNYGYTF